These 24 T cell receptor beta chains were sequenced from one sample in a study of identical twins listed by TCRdb under 2016. Library preparation used 5' RACE. For sequencing, an Illumina HiSeq 2000 was employed. TCRdb reprocessing: public reads trimmed at Q25 with fastp, clones called with MiXCR, in-frame beta chains kept. Every CDR3 protein is listed once, alongside the most common genes and DNA of its rows. Counted in this sample were about 690,000 distinct CDR3 sequences; around 6% of them appeared once. The ten biggest clones cover approximately 1.6% of the sample. Source material: naive T cells sorted from blood. The sample's cell subset or site, from its label and the paper: cells isolated with a human naive T-cell isolation kit. These receptor sequences come from a man aged 18-30 years in good health.

A few counts support this clonotype. V gene TRBV7-2 combines with J gene TRBJ2-7; D may be TRBD2 (6 bases). CDR1 is SGHTA and CDR2 is FQGNSA in the germline V gene. The CDR3 length is 15 residues. V dropped 1 base and J dropped 7 bases, with 17 bases sitting between them. Here the CDR3 DNA reads TGTGCCAGCAGCTTAGTCGGGAGCTGGGTGGGGGAGCAGTACTTC. Its translation is CASSLVGSWVGEQYF.

The chain uses TRBV5-1 and TRBJ2-5; TRBD1 is a possible D gene (6 bases). Looked up from germline, CDR1 is SGHRS and CDR2 is YFSETQ. The CDR3 consists of 12 residues. V shed 0 bases and J shed 6 bases, with 6 bases lying between them. This chain's CDR3 is CASSLGDKTQYF. In DNA, the CDR3 is TGCGCCAGCAGCTTGGGGGACAAGACCCAGTACTTC.

This clonotype came up many times. V usage is TRBV20-1 and J usage is TRBJ2-1; 10 bases are shared with TRBD2. There are 15 residues in the CDR3. Looked up from germline, CDR1 is DFQATT and CDR2 is SNEGSKA (reference sequence). V gave up 6 bases and J gave up 3 bases; unmatched junction bases: 8. Here the CDR3 reads CSANSGTSVYNEQFF. The CDR3 nucleotides are TGCAGTGCAAACTCCGGGACTAGCGTCTACAATGAGCAGTTCTTC.

The chain has TRBV7-8 and TRBJ2-2, with unresolved D. The CDR3 has 14 residues. Per the germline V gene, CDR1 is SGHVS and CDR2 is FQNEAQ. Trimming removed 5 bases from V and 4 bases from J, with 11 bases in between. CDR3 nucleotides: TGTGCCAGCAGCCATCAGACGAGCACCGGGGAGCTGTTTTTT. This encodes CASSHQTSTGELFF.

This clonotype came up many times. The chain links TRBV7-8 to TRBJ2-7; perhaps D is TRBD1 or TRBD2 (5 bases each). Trimming removed 0 bases from V and 0 bases from J, with 9 bases in between. Looked up from germline, CDR1 is SGHVS and CDR2 is FQNEAQ. This CDR3 spans 15 amino acids. DNA for the CDR3: TGTGCCAGCAGCTTAGCTCCAGGGAGCTCCTACGAGCAGTACTTC. Amino acid sequence: CASSLAPGSSYEQYF.

In this sample, this clonotype turned up a few times. The chain couples TRBV7-2 to TRBJ2-5, with a possible D match to TRBD1 (6 bases). Trimming removed 5 bases at V and 3 bases at J, with 16 bases between. The germline gives CDR1 SGHTA, CDR2 FQGNSA. This CDR3 region has 15 residues. The CDR3 sequence is CASSGAGTTKETQYF. In nucleotides, the CDR3 is TGTGCCAGCAGCGGTGCCGGGACAACGAAAGAGACCCAGTACTTC. Combining the CDR3 with reference TRBV7-2 and TRBJ2-5 gives the whole variable domain GAGVSQSPSNKVTEKGKDVELRCDPISGHTALYWYRQSLGQGLEFLIYFQGNSAPDKSGLPSDRFSAERTGGSVSTLTIQRTQQEDSAVYLCASSGAGTTKETQYFGPGTRLLVL.

This clonotype appeared many times. V and J are TRBV20-1 and TRBJ2-5, with 8 bases that match TRBD2. In germline, CDR1 is DFQATT, CDR2 SNEGSKA (reference sequence). The CDR3 is made up of 15 amino acids. The V gene end was trimmed by 0 bases and the J gene end by 5 bases; junction bases not matched to a gene: 8. CDR3 coding DNA: TGCAGTGCTAGAGATGTCGGGAGGGCCAAGGAGACCCAGTACTTC. It encodes CSARDVGRAKETQYF.

This clonotype was counted a few times. The chain is built from TRBV27 and TRBJ2-7, with D hard to call. The CDR3 runs 16 residues. The germline V gene encodes CDR1 MNHEY and CDR2 SMNVEV (reference sequence). Trimming removed 0 bases from V and 0 bases from J, with 12 bases in between. For the CDR3, the DNA is TGTGCCAGCAGTTTATCTGAGGTCTCGAGCTCCTACGAGCAGTACTTC. Residues: CASSLSEVSSSYEQYF.

This clonotype showed up many times. The chain has TRBV6-2 or TRBV6-3 and TRBJ1-5; possibly TRBD1 for D (6 bases). Germline V gives CDR1 MNHEY, CDR2 SVGEGT. V was shortened by 6 bases and J by 11 bases, with 11 bases between the two germline ends. The CDR3 is 11 residues long. The CDR3 here is CASSLTGAQHF. The CDR3 DNA reads as TGTGCCAGCAGCCTGACAGGAGCCCAGCATTTT.

This chain connects TRBV3-1 to TRBJ1-5; D is undetermined. Germline CDR1 is LGHDT and CDR2 is YNNKEL (reference sequence). V lost 2 bases and J lost 2, with 7 bases in between. The CDR3 is 14 amino acids. The CDR3 spells CASSQKVGNQPQHF. The CDR3 DNA reads as TGTGCCAGCAGCCAAAAGGTGGGCAATCAGCCCCAGCATTTT.

This clonotype was recorded a few times. The V gene is TRBV7-8, the J gene TRBJ1-4; D ambiguous. V was trimmed by 1 base and J by 15 bases, leaving 15 bases between them. This CDR3 is built from 13 residues. Germline CDR1 SGHVS, CDR2 FQNEAQ. CDR3 nucleotides: TGTGCCAGCAGCTTAGATGAGCTCAGTCAGGTGTTTTTT. Its translation is CASSLDELSQVFF. Full variable domain (outside the CDR3, taken from reference TRBV7-8 and TRBJ1-4): GAGVSQSPRYKVAKRGQDVALRCDPISGHVSLFWYQQALGQGPEFLTYFQNEAQLDKSGLPSDRFFAERPEGSVSTLKIQRTQQEDSAVYLCASSLDELSQVFFGSGTQLSVL.

This clonotype was observed at least ten times. The rearrangement joins TRBV20-1 to TRBJ2-5; maybe TRBD1 (6 bases). The CDR3 is 14 amino acids. Germline V CDR1 and CDR2: DFQATT, SNEGSKA (reference sequence). V lost 0 bases and J 5 bases, leaving 13 bases between the germline ends. CDR3 sequence reads: CSARDRLQGETQYF. The CDR3 nucleotides read TGCAGTGCTAGAGATCGTCTACAGGGCGAGACCCAGTACTTC.

At least ten counts were recorded for this clonotype. The rearrangement links TRBV18 to TRBJ2-7; TRBD2 might be the D (6 bases). The CDR3 is made up of 14 amino acids. The V gene's germline CDR1 is KGHSH and CDR2 LQKENI. V was shortened by 8 bases and J by 1 base, with 15 bases between the two germline ends. The CDR3 region is CASRKGLASYEQYF. The CDR3 DNA reads as TGTGCCAGCCGGAAGGGACTGGCGTCCTACGAGCAGTACTTC.

At least ten counts were recorded for this clonotype. The chain employs TRBV20-1 and TRBJ1-4; no firm D call. Germline V gives CDR1 DFQATT, CDR2 SNEGSKA (reference sequence). The CDR3 totals 15 residues. Trimming took 3 bases from V and 0 from J, leaving 11 bases between them. CDR3 nucleotide sequence: TGCAGTGCTAGTCCCACAGCTGCAACTAATGAAAAACTGTTTTTT. Its protein is CSASPTAATNEKLFF.

This clonotype occurred many times. The J gene is TRBJ2-1, the V gene TRBV24-1; no clear D. Trimming removed 0 bases at V and 1 base at J, with 3 bases between. Per germline, CDR1 KGHDR and CDR2 SFDVKD. The CDR3 is made up of 14 amino acids. The CDR3 reads CATSDLASYNEQFF. In DNA, the CDR3 is TGTGCCACCAGTGATTTGGCATCCTACAATGAGCAGTTCTTC.

As for this clonotype: This may be a read error: a much more frequent sequence differs by one nucleotide. This rearrangement joins TRBV12-3 or TRBV12-4 to TRBJ2-7; no firm D call. The J call is uncertain, as TRBJ2-1 better fits the DNA end. The CDR3 is 13 residues long. The CDR3 is CASSFPGEYEQFF. The CDR3 region has the DNA TGTGCCAGCAGTTTTCCAGGCGAGTACGAGCAGTTCTTC.

The chain has TRBV5-1 and TRBJ1-3; D remains ambiguous. Germline V gene lookup returns CDR1 SGHRS and CDR2 YFSETQ. The length of the CDR3 is 15 residues. V was cut by 0 bases and J by 2 bases, with 9 bases left in between. Written as DNA, the CDR3 is TGCGCCAGCAGCTTGGACCTAATTCCTGGAAACACCATATATTTT. This encodes CASSLDLIPGNTIYF.

V usage is TRBV6-1 and J usage is TRBJ2-7; the D is unclear. V shed 3 bases and J shed 2 bases, with 8 bases lying between them. This CDR3 is built from 13 residues. Germline CDR1 MNHNS, CDR2 SASEGT. CDR3 nucleotide sequence: TGTGCCAGCAGTGAGTCGGGTACCTACGAGCAGTACGTC. The encoded protein is CASSESGTYEQYV.

This clonotype appeared many times. This chain's CDR3 is CAISDRIMTSGRGNEQFF. CDR3 coding DNA: TGTGCCATCAGTGATCGAATTATGACTAGCGGGAGGGGCAATGAGCAGTTCTTC. The chain links TRBV10-3 to TRBJ2-1; 14 bases align to TRBD2. The CDR3 is 18 amino acids. Germline V gives CDR1 ENHRY, CDR2 SYGVKD. V gave up 3 bases and J gave up 6 bases; unmatched junction bases: 10.

This clonotype was observed a few times. The genes are TRBV20-1 and TRBJ2-5; 8 nucleotides align to TRBD1. The CDR3 totals 13 residues. Germline assignment: CDR1 DFQATT and CDR2 SNEGSKA (reference sequence). V was clipped by 5 bases and J by 0 bases; unmatched bases: 2. The CDR3 sequence: CSAHRGYQETQYF. Here the CDR3 DNA reads TGCAGTGCTCACAGGGGGTACCAAGAGACCCAGTACTTC.

V gene TRBV6-6 combines with J gene TRBJ2-7, with D perhaps matching TRBD1 or TRBD2 (6 bases each). This CDR3 spans 12 amino acids. Germline CDR1 is MNHNY and CDR2 is SVGAGI (reference sequence). Trimming stripped 6 bases from V and 2 bases from J, with 8 bases between. This chain's CDR3 is CASRGGPYEQYV. The CDR3 DNA sequence: TGTGCCAGCAGGGGGGGCCCCTACGAGCAGTACGTC.

There are a few counts of this clonotype. The genes are TRBV6-2 or TRBV6-3 and TRBJ2-3, with 7 bases aligning to TRBD2. The CDR3 has 14 residues. Trimming removed 2 bases from V and 5 bases from J; junction bases left unmatched: 4. Looked up from germline, CDR1 is MNHEY and CDR2 is SVGEGT. In DNA form, the CDR3 reads TGTGCCAGCAGTTACGCGGGAGCCGTAGATACGCAGTATTTT. Translating it yields CASSYAGAVDTQYF.

The V gene is TRBV30, the J gene TRBJ1-2; no reliable D call. The germline CDR1 and CDR2 sequences are GTSNPN and SVGIG (reference sequence). The CDR3 totals 15 residues. The germline V and J ends were trimmed by 2 bases and 0 bases, with 13 bases remaining between them. The CDR3, as DNA: TGTGCCTGGAGTTTCGACGGAAGATCTAACTATGGCTACACCTTC. As protein: CAWSFDGRSNYGYTF.

The sample holds a few counts of this clonotype. The J gene is TRBJ2-5, the V gene TRBV6-2 or TRBV6-3; 10 nucleotides align to TRBD1. The CDR3 spans 16 residues. V dropped 2 bases and J dropped 6; count of bases not matched to a gene: 9. Germline CDR1 and CDR2: MNHEY and SVGEGT. Here the CDR3 reads CASSYVVDRGRKTQYF. CDR3 DNA: TGTGCCAGCAGTTACGTAGTGGACAGGGGGAGGAAGACCCAGTACTTC.